This T cell receptor beta chain originates from a study of T cells after yellow fever vaccination. TCRdb re-called the 5' RACE reads with MiXCR, one entry per CDR3 protein. The table records nearly 550,000 distinct CDR3 sequences, about 19% of them present only once. Germline assignment: CDR1 KGHDR and CDR2 SFDVKD. V dropped 10 bases and J dropped 7; count of bases not matched to a gene: 20. The CDR3 has 17 residues. This chain uses TRBV24-1 with TRBJ2-1; 8 nucleotides line up with TRBD2. The sequencing used PBMCs, collected 15 days after the yellow fever booster vaccination. This sequence was found in a man aged 30 to 45 who received the YFV17D yellow fever vaccine. The CDR3 region is CATQPPPTGGPMNEQFF. The DNA for the CDR3 is TGTGCCACGCAGCCGCCCCCGACGGGAGGGCCGATGAATGAGCAGTTCTTC.